The clone carrying this TCR beta chain has ten or more counts. The data were taken from a study of neurological immune-mediated disorders. The sorted libraries were made from fewer than 1.3 million CD4+ or CD8+ T cells. The CDR3 contains 15 residues. Looked up from germline, CDR1 is DFQATT and CDR2 is SNEGSKA (reference sequence). Trimming cost V 0 bases and J 1 base; bases outside gene matches: 3. Each CDR3 protein gets one entry after TCRdb re-called the 5' RACE reads with MiXCR. The table shows about 31,000 distinct CDR3 sequences, with 4% occurring only once. This chain links TRBV20-1 with TRBJ2-1; 7 bases align to TRBD1. Sequencing was carried out using CD4+ T cells from blood. This sequence was found in a woman between 35 and 50 years old in good health. The CDR3 sequence is CSARDRDRSYNEQFF. The DNA of the CDR3 is TGCAGTGCTAGAGACCGGGACAGATCCTACAATGAGCAGTTCTTC.